The 25 T cell receptor beta chains listed next were all sequenced from one sample in a study of Graves' ophthalmopathy and Graves' hyperthyroidism. RNA transcripts served as template for amplifying TCR beta CDR3 sequences. HTBI primers primed a first-round RT-PCR, and a second-round multiplex PCR followed. TCRdb redid the calling of the multiplex PCR reads with MiXCR, one entry per CDR3 protein. The data show roughly 480,000 distinct CDR3 sequences, approximately 15% seen once. The sequenced sample consisted of blood. These receptor sequences come from a woman in her thirties with Graves' ophthalmopathy.

This clonotype came up many times. The V and J genes are TRBV20-1 and TRBJ2-7, with 10 positions matching TRBD1. There are 15 residues in the CDR3. Unmatched junction bases numbered 8, after V lost 4 bases and J lost 2 bases. Germline values: CDR1 DFQATT, CDR2 SNEGSKA (reference sequence). The CDR3 spells CSAKPPGTGAYEQYF. CDR3 DNA sequence: TGCAGTGCTAAACCTCCCGGGACAGGGGCCTACGAGCAGTACTTC.

V is TRBV12-5 and J is TRBJ2-6, with unresolved D. Germline V gene sequence: CDR1 LGHNT, CDR2 FRNRAP. Trimming left V 3 bases short and J 5 bases short, with 23 bases between. The length of the CDR3 is 19 residues. As DNA, the CDR3 is TGTGCTAGTGGTTTTTGGGCCGCACCAAGCCCTACCAGGGCCAACGTCCTGACTTTC. Its protein is CASGFWAAPSPTRANVLTF.

This clonotype was detected a few times. V is TRBV6-7 and J is TRBJ2-7; D is uncertain. TRBV6-7 is an ORF; its function is uncertain. V lost 5 bases to trimming and J lost 3 bases, with 29 bases between them. The CDR3 covers 19 residues. The CDR3 bases are TGTGCCAGCAGTGGGAACGGGCCCCACGACAAAGCCGCCATCTACGAGCAGTACTTC. Encoded protein: CASSGNGPHDKAAIYEQYF.

This clonotype was observed many times. V is TRBV19 and J is TRBJ2-5; 7 nucleotides match TRBD1. The germline gives CDR1 LNHDA, CDR2 SQIVND (reference sequence). Losses at the gene ends were 5 bases for V and 5 bases for J; bases not matched to a gene: 11. CDR3 size: 15 residues. In nucleotides, the CDR3 is TGTGCCAGTAGTGGAAGGACAGGAGACAAGGAGACCCAGTACTTC. Translating gives CASSGRTGDKETQYF.

This clonotype was seen at least ten times. Relative to the germline gene, one junction end is altered; a read error may explain this. The chain couples TRBV7-2 to TRBJ2-4, with TRBD1 as a possible D gene (5 bases). Germline V gives CDR1 SGHTA, CDR2 FQGNSA. The CDR3 length is 13 residues. The CDR3, as DNA: TGTGCCAGCAGCGGACAAGCTAAAAACATTAAGTACTTC. Its translation is CASSGQAKNIKYF.

In its sample, this clonotype was seen many times. The rearrangement uses TRBV28 and TRBJ2-7, with 8 bases that match TRBD1. This CDR3 has 15 amino acids. The germline gives CDR1 MDHEN, CDR2 SYDVKM. V was pared by 4 bases and J by 3 bases, with 8 bases of the junction left unmatched. Written as DNA, the CDR3 is TGTGCCAGCAGTTCGCCTACAGGGGGTCGCTACGAGCAGTACTTC. Its translation: CASSSPTGGRYEQYF.

This clonotype was recorded at least ten times. V is TRBV27 and J is TRBJ2-2, with D unclear. V lost 4 bases and J 1 base, leaving 7 bases between the germline ends. The CDR3 extends over 14 amino acids. CDR1 is MNHEY and CDR2 is SMNVEV in the germline V gene (reference sequence). The CDR3, as DNA: TGTGCCAGCAGTTCGACGGTGAACACCGGGGAGCTGTTTTTT. Its translation: CASSSTVNTGELFF.

This clonotype was observed many times. The V call is TRBV6-5, the J call TRBJ1-2; 9 bases map to TRBD1. Germline V gene lookup returns CDR1 MNHEY and CDR2 SVGAGI. The CDR3 totals 12 residues. After removal of 8 bases from V and 5 bases from J, the junction contained 3 bases not matched to a gene. The CDR3 here is CASGDRAYGYTF. As DNA, the CDR3 is TGTGCCAGCGGGGACAGGGCATATGGCTACACCTTC.

This clonotype was seen at least ten times. This rearrangement joins TRBV12-3 or TRBV12-4 to TRBJ1-2; D gene uncertain. Between the trimmed V and J ends, which lost 4 bases and 8 bases, there was a span of 17 bases. The CDR3 sequence is 14 residues long. The DNA for the CDR3 is TGTGCCAGCAGTTCGATAACAGAATCTTCCGGCTACACCTTC. This gives the protein CASSSITESSGYTF.

This clonotype has just one count. The chain has TRBV20-1 and TRBJ2-7; TRBD2 matches at 9 bases. This CDR3 spans 15 amino acids. V shed 0 bases and J 6 bases; nucleotides not matched to a gene: 9. CDR1 is DFQATT, CDR2 SNEGSKA, per germline (reference sequence). The DNA for the CDR3 is TGCAGTGCTAGAGAGCCGGGACTAGCTTCTGGCGAGCAGTACGTC. Its translation: CSAREPGLASGEQYV.

At least ten counts were recorded for this clonotype. The chain recombines TRBV12-3 or TRBV12-4 with TRBJ2-2; perhaps TRBD2 as D (6 bases). The CDR3 is 14 residues long. The V end lost 9 bases, the J end lost 0 bases, and 11 bases lay between the germline ends. The CDR3, as DNA: TGTGCCAGTATAGGACTAACGAACACCGGGGAGCTGTTTTTT. This translates into CASIGLTNTGELFF.

This clonotype was seen ten or more times. The chain couples TRBV6-5 to TRBJ2-2; D unclear. CDR3 length: 13 amino acids. Germline CDR1 and CDR2: MNHEY and SVGAGI. Trimming shortened V by 4 bases and J by 2 bases, and 5 bases separated the two germline ends. CDR3 region: CASSSINTGELFF. CDR3 bases: TGTGCCAGCAGTTCCATTAACACCGGGGAGCTGTTTTTT.

This clonotype was seen repeatedly, ten times or more. The V and J genes are TRBV7-9 and TRBJ1-1; D gene ambiguous. CDR3 length equals 12 residues. Trimming took 3 bases from V and 7 from J, leaving 9 bases between them. CDR1 is SEHNR and CDR2 is FQNEAQ in the germline V gene (reference sequence). The CDR3: CASSLVDSEAFF. The CDR3 DNA reads as TGTGCCAGCAGCTTGGTTGATAGTGAAGCTTTCTTT.

This clonotype has a handful of counts. The chain recombines TRBV28 with TRBJ1-1; 11 bases are a match to TRBD1. The CDR3 has 15 residues. With 4 bases clipped from V and 7 bases from J, the junction kept 8 bases outside the gene matches. Germline V gene lookup returns CDR1 MDHEN and CDR2 SYDVKM. The CDR3 loop reads CASSSMDRGQVEAFF. Here the CDR3 DNA reads TGTGCCAGCAGTTCGATGGACAGGGGGCAGGTTGAAGCTTTCTTT.

This clonotype was seen ten or more times. V usage is TRBV9 and J usage is TRBJ1-1, with D possibly matching TRBD1 (5 bases). The germline CDR1 and CDR2 sequences are SGDLS and YYNGEE. The CDR3 covers 15 residues. Deletions cut 0 bases from V and 6 bases from J, with 15 bases between. The CDR3 protein is CASSVGSGNAAEAFF. The CDR3 nucleotides read TGTGCCAGCAGCGTAGGTTCAGGGAACGCCGCTGAAGCTTTCTTT.

This clonotype was counted between two and nine times. Just one base apart from a much larger clone, this may be a read error. This rearrangement joins TRBV5-1 to TRBJ1-1, with TRBD1 as a possible D gene (5 bases). This CDR3 spans 15 amino acids. Trimming pared 4 bases from V and 1 base from J, leaving 14 bases between. The germline gives CDR1 SGHRS, CDR2 YFSETQ. The CDR3 region is CASSIPGVGNTEAFF. CDR3 bases: TGCGCCAGCAGCATACCGGGGGTAGGGAACACTGAAGCTTTCTTT.

This clonotype was found many times. The chain is built from TRBV6-5 and TRBJ1-5; D unclear. Trimming cost V 5 bases and J 7 bases, with 15 bases left between them. The CDR3 contains 14 residues. Germline V gene data show CDR1 as MNHEY and CDR2 as SVGAGI. The CDR3 reads CASSPGILYQPQHF. CDR3 nucleotides: TGTGCCAGCAGTCCCGGGATCCTGTACCAGCCCCAGCATTTT.

This clonotype occurred many times. The V gene is TRBV29-1, the J gene TRBJ2-7; D tentatively reads TRBD1 or TRBD2 (5 bases each). Germline assignment: CDR1 SQVTM and CDR2 ANQGSEA. The length of the CDR3 is 14 residues. The V end was cut by 3 bases, the J end by 2 bases, with 14 bases between. CDR3: CSVEGRGGPYEQYF. CDR3 nucleotides: TGCAGCGTTGAGGGACGCGGCGGCCCCTACGAGCAGTACTTC.

This clonotype was recorded many times. This chain uses TRBV6-4 with TRBJ2-5; the match to TRBD2 covers 10 bases. V shed 4 bases and J 3 bases; nucleotides not matched to a gene: 5. The germline V gene encodes CDR1 MRHNA and CDR2 SNTAGT. CDR3 length: 15 residues. DNA for the CDR3: TGTGCCAGCAGTGTTCTAGCGGGGGCCGAAGAGACCCAGTACTTC. It codes for CASSVLAGAEETQYF.

This clonotype was counted at least ten times. This chain links TRBV28 with TRBJ2-2, with 7 bases aligning to TRBD1. Germline trimming cut 7 bases from V and 6 bases from J; bases unmatched to any gene: 8. The germline V gene has CDR1 MDHEN and CDR2 SYDVKM. There are 14 residues in the CDR3. Here the CDR3 reads CASTLTGRAGELFF. The CDR3 nucleotides read TGTGCCAGCACTTTGACAGGGCGGGCCGGGGAGCTGTTTTTT.

This clonotype was seen ten or more times. A much larger clone lies one base from this, so it may be a read error. V usage is TRBV6-1 and J usage is TRBJ1-5; D remains ambiguous. The CDR3 consists of 13 residues. Germline lookup yields CDR1 MNHNS and CDR2 SASEGT. The CDR3 loop is CACSAHIDQPQHF. CDR3 bases: TGTGCCTGCAGTGCGCACATAGATCAGCCCCAGCATTTT.

In its sample, this clonotype was seen many times. With a much larger clone just one base away, this may be a read error. This rearrangement joins TRBV12-3 or TRBV12-4 to TRBJ2-7, with D maybe TRBD1 (5 bases). This CDR3 spans 12 amino acids. V was cut by 1 base and J by 5 bases, with 6 bases left in between. CDR3 amino acids: CASSLVRDEQYF. In nucleotides, the CDR3 is TGTGCCAGCAGTTTAGTCAGGGACGAGCAGTACTTC.

This clonotype has a single count. This may stem from a read error, because a much larger clone lies one nucleotide away. The chain carries TRBV27 and TRBJ2-2; TRBD2 agrees at 7 bases. This CDR3 is 14 amino acids long. Germline values: CDR1 MNHEY, CDR2 SMNVEV (reference sequence). As DNA, the CDR3 is TGTTCCAGCACCTCCGGGGGGAGGGCCGGGGAGCTGTTTTTT. Translation: CSSTSGGRAGELFF.

This clonotype has a count of ten or more. This chain links TRBV12-3 or TRBV12-4 with TRBJ2-3; D gene unclear. Between the trimmed V and J ends, which lost 5 bases and 5 bases, there was a span of 14 bases. The CDR3 consists of 14 residues. CDR3 DNA: TGTGCCAGCAGTCGGCTGACACTTTTAGATACGCAGTATTTT. It codes for CASSRLTLLDTQYF.

There are many counts of this clonotype. The chain employs TRBV6-1 and TRBJ1-6; D perhaps matches TRBD1 (6 bases). Trimming removed 6 bases at V and 5 bases at J, with 14 bases between. Germline V gives CDR1 MNHNS, CDR2 SASEGT. The CDR3 runs 15 residues. Written as DNA, the CDR3 is TGTGCCAGCAGGAGGGGGGAAATGAATAATTCACCCCTCCACTTT. Its protein product is CASRRGEMNNSPLHF.